This is a list of T cell receptor beta chains from one sample in a study of T-cell memory formation after mild COVID-19. TCRdb re-called the 5' RACE reads with MiXCR, one entry per CDR3 protein. Among hundreds of thousands of distinct CDR3 sequences listed, roughly an eighth were seen once. What was sequenced was PBMCs or a T cell subset sorted from them (not recorded which). The receptors here all came from a man younger than 35 who had mild COVID-19 (a few samples of this study predate the infection). Cell type and time point are not known. Each CDR3 is given with its conserved first and last residue. Fields, in order: D gene, clone size, V gene, J gene, CDR3 DNA, CDR3 protein. D genes are given only for firm matches. Size tells how often a clone was seen (once, few, many) or the class of an expanded clone, and some rows leave it out.

D: -
size: many
V: TRBV5-4
J: TRBJ2-5
DNA: TGTGCCAGCAGCTTGGCTGGGTTAGAGACCCAGTACTTC
CDR3: CASSLAGLETQYF

D: TRBD1
size: few
V: TRBV10-3
J: TRBJ1-1
DNA: TGTGCCATCAGCCAGGGGGAGAACACTGAAGCTTTCTTT
CDR3: CAISQGENTEAFF

D: -
size: -
V: TRBV10-3
J: TRBJ2-3
DNA: TGTGCCATCAGCGCCTATGGGATTGCTCAGTATTTT
CDR3: CAISAYGIAQYF

D: -
size: -
V: TRBV14
J: TRBJ2-3
DNA: TGTGCCAGCAGCGCAGAACCACAGGTCTTTAGCACAGATACGCAGTATTTT
CDR3: CASSAEPQVFSTDTQYF

D: -
size: many
V: TRBV5-1
J: TRBJ1-1
DNA: TGCGCCAGCAAAACAGAGTCTATTTCCACTGAAGCTTTCTTT
CDR3: CASKTESISTEAFF

D: TRBD1
size: few
V: TRBV6-6
J: TRBJ1-2
DNA: TGTGCCAGCAGTAGAACGGACAGGCGAATCTATGGCTACACCTTC
CDR3: CASSRTDRRIYGYTF

D: -
size: few
V: TRBV5-6
J: TRBJ2-1
DNA: TGTGCCAGCAGCTGTTGGACGGATTACAATGAGCAGTTCTTC
CDR3: CASSCWTDYNEQFF

D: -
size: few
V: TRBV12-3/TRBV12-4
J: TRBJ2-3
DNA: TGTGCCAGCAGTACCCCCTACGCGGGCGGGGGCTTCACAGATACGCAGTATTTT
CDR3: CASSTPYAGGGFTDTQYF

D: -
size: few
V: TRBV12-3/TRBV12-4
J: TRBJ2-2
DNA: TGTGCCAGCAGAATGGTCCCTTCTGGCACCGGGGAGCTGTTTTTT
CDR3: CASRMVPSGTGELFF

D: TRBD1
size: -
V: TRBV6-5
J: TRBJ1-5
DNA: TGTGCCAGCAGTGACAGGGAAGGCGATGGTCAGCCCCAGCATTTT
CDR3: CASSDREGDGQPQHF

D: TRBD1
size: -
V: TRBV11-3
J: TRBJ2-1
DNA: TGTGCCAGCAGCCTTACAGGGGGTAAAATGTCCTACAATGAGCAGTTCTTC
CDR3: CASSLTGGKMSYNEQFF

D: TRBD1
size: -
V: TRBV20-1
J: TRBJ2-2
DNA: TGCGGAGGACAGGGCGACACCGGGGAGCTGTTTTTT
CDR3: CGGQGDTGELFF

D: -
size: few
V: TRBV19
J: TRBJ2-1
DNA: TGTGCCAGTAGTATAGTCCCTAACCGCGAGCAGTTCTTC
CDR3: CASSIVPNREQFF

D: -
size: few
V: TRBV5-1
J: TRBJ2-2
DNA: TGCGCCAGCATTGTGGCAGGGAGTTTATACACCGGGGAGCTGTTTTTT
CDR3: CASIVAGSLYTGELFF

D: -
size: few
V: TRBV6-5
J: TRBJ1-5
DNA: TGTGCCAGCAGTTACTTCTCGCCGGTGGGGGCTGGTCATCAGCCCCAGCATTTT
CDR3: CASSYFSPVGAGHQPQHF

D: -
size: few
V: TRBV11-2
J: TRBJ2-3
DNA: TGTGCCAGCAGCTCTACGGACTGGAATACGCAGTATTTT
CDR3: CASSSTDWNTQYF

D: -
size: -
V: TRBV4-1
J: TRBJ1-4
DNA: TGCGCCAGCAGCCAAGACCCCTACTTTTCGGGATCAGATGAAAAACTGTTTTTT
CDR3: CASSQDPYFSGSDEKLFF

D: -
size: few
V: TRBV2
J: TRBJ2-1
DNA: TGTGCCAGCAGGGGGGCTGGGGAGCAGTTCTTC
CDR3: CASRGAGEQFF

D: TRBD1
size: few
V: TRBV7-2
J: TRBJ2-1
DNA: TGTGCCAGCAGCCGCATAGACAGGGCCAATGAGCAGTTCTTC
CDR3: CASSRIDRANEQFF

D: -
size: many
V: TRBV4-1
J: TRBJ2-5
DNA: TGCGCCAGCAGCGTTATCGAGCAAGAGACCCAGTACTTC
CDR3: CASSVIEQETQYF

D: -
size: few
V: TRBV30
J: TRBJ2-4
DNA: TGTGCCTGGGAAACGGGACACCTAGCCAAAAACATTCAGTACTTC
CDR3: CAWETGHLAKNIQYF

D: -
size: -
V: TRBV5-1
J: TRBJ1-2
DNA: TGCGCCAGCAGCCCTGGGGTCACGGCGGTGAGAGGCTACACCTTC
CDR3: CASSPGVTAVRGYTF

D: -
size: -
V: TRBV4-1
J: TRBJ1-1
DNA: TGCGCCAGCAGCCCTACAGATCCAGTGGTGTCCATGAACACTGAAGCTTTCTTT
CDR3: CASSPTDPVVSMNTEAFF

D: TRBD1
size: -
V: TRBV18
J: TRBJ1-1
DNA: TGTGCCAGCTCTTGGGACAGGGGGCAAGCTTTCTTT
CDR3: CASSWDRGQAFF

D: -
size: many
V: TRBV18
J: TRBJ2-5
DNA: TGCGCCAGCAGCCCGTACCAAGAGACCCAGTACTTC
CDR3: CASSPYQETQYF

D: TRBD1
size: few
V: TRBV4-1
J: TRBJ2-2
DNA: TGCGCCAGCAGCCACCGGGACAGAGGGACCGGGGAGCTGTTTTTT
CDR3: CASSHRDRGTGELFF

D: -
size: -
V: TRBV5-6
J: TRBJ2-1
DNA: TGTGCCAGCAGCTTTACAGAGAGCTCCTACAATGAGCAGTTCTTC
CDR3: CASSFTESSYNEQFF

D: -
size: -
V: TRBV5-1
J: TRBJ1-2
DNA: TGCGCCAGCAGCTTGGAGTTTGGCGGCTACACCTTC
CDR3: CASSLEFGGYTF

D: -
size: -
V: TRBV5-1
J: TRBJ2-2
DNA: TGCGCCAGCAGCTTGACAGTAACCGGACACACCGGGGAGCTGTTTTTT
CDR3: CASSLTVTGHTGELFF

D: -
size: -
V: TRBV2
J: TRBJ2-3
DNA: TGTGCCAGCAGTATAACTACAGGGACAGATACGCAGTATTTT
CDR3: CASSITTGTDTQYF

D: -
size: many
V: TRBV27
J: TRBJ2-3
DNA: TGTGCCAGCAGTTCAAACGCGGTCACAGATACGCAGTATTTT
CDR3: CASSSNAVTDTQYF

D: TRBD1
size: few
V: TRBV29-1
J: TRBJ2-2
DNA: TGCAGCGTGGAAAAAGACAGGGGCACCGGGGAGCTGTTTTTT
CDR3: CSVEKDRGTGELFF

D: -
size: -
V: TRBV5-1
J: TRBJ2-3
DNA: TGCGCCAGCAGCGCTGGGACCAACTCGGGTAGCACAGATACGCAGTATTTT
CDR3: CASSAGTNSGSTDTQYF

D: TRBD2
size: -
V: TRBV20-1
J: TRBJ2-2
DNA: TGCAGTGCTAGCGACCTAGCGGGCAACACCGGGGAGCTGTTTTTT
CDR3: CSASDLAGNTGELFF

D: -
size: few
V: TRBV5-1
J: TRBJ2-2
DNA: TGCGCCAGCAGCTTCCGGGACGGAGCGAACACCGGGGAGCTGTTTTTT
CDR3: CASSFRDGANTGELFF

D: -
size: few
V: TRBV12-3/TRBV12-4
J: TRBJ1-1
DNA: TGTGCCAGCAGACTGCTACGGGGGAGCACTGAAGCTTTCTTT
CDR3: CASRLLRGSTEAFF

D: -
size: few
V: TRBV7-2
J: TRBJ1-6
DNA: TGTGCCAGCAGCTTAGCTTTCCAGGGTTCACCCCTCCACTTT
CDR3: CASSLAFQGSPLHF

D: -
size: many
V: TRBV10-2
J: TRBJ1-5
DNA: TGCGCCAGCACGGAGGGGCTCGCGAATCAGCCCCAGCATTTT
CDR3: CASTEGLANQPQHF

D: -
size: few
V: TRBV5-1
J: TRBJ2-6
DNA: TGCGCCAGCAGCCCCAGGTCCTTAAGCTCTGGGGCCAACGTCCTGACTTTC
CDR3: CASSPRSLSSGANVLTF

D: TRBD1
size: few
V: TRBV6-5
J: TRBJ1-4
DNA: TGTGCCAGCAGTTCCACCCGACAGGGGGCCCGTGTGATAGGACTGTTTTTT
CDR3: CASSSTRQGARVIGLFF

D: -
size: few
V: TRBV19
J: TRBJ1-1
DNA: TGTGCCAGTAGTCTGTTCACGCGTGCGAACACTGAAGCTTTCTTT
CDR3: CASSLFTRANTEAFF

D: -
size: -
V: TRBV6-5
J: TRBJ1-2
DNA: TGTGCCAGCAGTTCAAGGGGTTGGATGAGCTATGGCTACACCTTC
CDR3: CASSSRGWMSYGYTF

D: -
size: few
V: TRBV7-6
J: TRBJ2-5
DNA: TGTGCCAGCAGCTTAGCGTCAGCTTATCAAGAGACCCAGTACTTC
CDR3: CASSLASAYQETQYF

D: -
size: -
V: TRBV27
J: TRBJ2-7
DNA: TGTGACAGCAGCGGCCTGACCCGCGAGACTATGAACGAGCAGTACTTC
CDR3: CDSSGLTRETMNEQYF

D: TRBD2
size: -
V: TRBV7-8
J: TRBJ2-7
DNA: TGTGCCAGCAGCAGTGGCGGGGGGGACTACTCCTACGAGCAGTACTTC
CDR3: CASSSGGGDYSYEQYF

D: TRBD2
size: -
V: TRBV24-1
J: TRBJ2-5
DNA: TGTGCCACCAGTGATCCCGGGACTAGCGGGGCACTCCCAGAGACCCAGTACTTC
CDR3: CATSDPGTSGALPETQYF

D: -
size: -
V: TRBV11-2
J: TRBJ1-4
DNA: TGTGCCAGCCGAATCCCAGGGATTAGTGAAAAACTGTTTTTT
CDR3: CASRIPGISEKLFF

D: -
size: few
V: TRBV6-2/TRBV6-3
J: TRBJ1-1
DNA: TGTGCCAGCAGTTACACGGGGATGAACACTGAAGCTTTCTTT
CDR3: CASSYTGMNTEAFF